The T cell receptor (beta chain) under discussion was sequenced for a study of PD-1 blockade in classical Hodgkin lymphoma. The assay was immunoSEQ multiplex PCR, and TCRdb's table has in-frame clones only and misses some. The data contain 55,000 to 60,000 clones, approximately 89% of them seen just once; the ten biggest clones take up over 9.5%. Each patient relapsed following autologous stem cell transplantation, and prior brentuximab vedotin exposure differed. Sample: peripheral blood mononuclear cells (PBMCs), taken before the second cycle of nivolumab. This TCR came from a human donor with classical Hodgkin lymphoma.

CDR3 region: CASSHDPPGDSLMNTEAFF. DNA of the CDR3: TGCGCCAGCAGCCATGATCCTCCGGGGGACAGTCTCATGAACACTGAAGCTTTCTTT. V is TRBV4-3 and J is TRBJ1-1; 7 positions match TRBD1. J lost 0 bases, V lost 3 bases, and 16 bases had no gene match. This CDR3 comprises 19 residues. Germline assignment: CDR1 LGHNA and CDR2 YSLEER.